The 10 T cell receptor beta chains presented below share a single source sample, sequenced in a study of cytomegalovirus exposure and HLA in healthy donors. Some clones are missing from TCRdb's copy, which holds only in-frame ones; the method was immunoSEQ multiplex PCR. The data contain 60,000 to 90,000 clones, around 81% of them singletons. Material: PBMCs. The source is a man under 40 in good health and CMV-seronegative.

CDR3 in amino acids: CASSVAVVAGETDTQYF. CDR3 DNA sequence: TGTGCCAGCAGCGTAGCTGTAGTGGCGGGGGAAACAGATACGCAGTATTTT. The chain is built from TRBV9 and TRBJ2-3; 7 nucleotides line up with TRBD2. Germline V gene lookup returns CDR1 SGDLS and CDR2 YYNGEE. Trimming took 0 bases from V and 3 from J; bases not matched to a gene: 10. This CDR3 contains 17 residues. The full variable domain, its missing parts supplied by reference TRBV9 and TRBJ2-3, is DSGVTQTPKHLITATGQRVTLRCSPRSGDLSVYWYQQSLDQGLQFLIQYYNGEERAKGNILERFSAQQFPDLHSELNLSSLELGDSALYFCASSVAVVAGETDTQYFGPGTRLTVL.

This chain links TRBV7-9 with TRBJ2-7; 10 bases map to TRBD2. V was clipped by 4 bases and J by 6 bases; unmatched bases: 18. The CDR3 covers 18 residues. Looked up from germline, CDR1 is SEHNR and CDR2 is FQNEAQ (reference sequence). The CDR3 DNA follows: TGTGCCAGCAGCTCGAATGCCTTTCTAGCGGGAGTCCCCTCCGAGCAGTACGTC. It specifies CASSSNAFLAGVPSEQYV.

The chain carries TRBV11-2 and TRBJ2-7; D possibly corresponds to TRBD1 (6 bases). From germline, CDR1 is SGHAT and CDR2 FQNNGV. The CDR3 loop spans 15 amino acids. V gave up 5 bases and J gave up 3 bases, with 17 bases separating them. DNA of the CDR3: TGTGCCAGCAGCCCCACCCGACAGGCCCTCTACGAGCAGTACTTC. It codes for CASSPTRQALYEQYF.

The V call is TRBV30, the J call TRBJ2-7; 10 bases map to TRBD2. The V segment lost 3 bases and the J segment 6 bases; nucleotides outside the gene matches: 8. This CDR3 has 14 amino acids. Germline-derived CDR1 and CDR2 are GTSNPN and SVGIG (reference sequence). CDR3 region: CAWRASGSRGEQYV. DNA of the CDR3: TGTGCCTGGAGGGCTAGCGGGAGTCGCGGCGAGCAGTACGTC.

The J gene is TRBJ2-2, the V gene TRBV7-3; 9 positions agree with TRBD1. Germline V gene sequence: CDR1 SGHTA, CDR2 FQGTGA. V lost 0 bases to trimming and J lost 2 bases; unmatched junction nucleotides: 4. The CDR3 contains 17 residues. CDR3 sequence: CASSLTVDRGNTGELFF. The CDR3 region has the DNA TGTGCCAGCAGCTTAACGGTGGACAGGGGAAACACCGGGGAGCTGTTTTTT.

The V and J genes are TRBV7-6 and TRBJ2-2, with a possible D match to TRBD2 (5 bases). The germline V and J ends were trimmed by 4 bases and 6 bases, with 12 bases remaining between them. This CDR3 comprises 14 residues. CDR1 is SGHVS, CDR2 FNYEAQ, per germline. Here the CDR3 DNA reads TGTGCCAGCAGCTCCGGGGTGGGGTCCGGGGAGCTGTTTTTT. Translation: CASSSGVGSGELFF.

The rearrangement links TRBV2 to TRBJ1-5; 11 nucleotides agree with TRBD1. Germline values: CDR1 SNHLY, CDR2 FYNNEI. Trimming removed 6 bases from V and 6 bases from J; junction bases left unmatched: 4. The CDR3 has 14 residues. CDR3 DNA sequence: TGTGCCAGCAGCGGGGACAGGGGGTCTCAGCCCCAGCATTTT. As protein: CASSGDRGSQPQHF.

The V and J genes are TRBV2 and TRBJ1-6; no clear D gene. V was trimmed by 8 bases and J by 0 bases, leaving 8 bases between them. This CDR3 is built from 14 residues. Germline assignment: CDR1 SNHLY and CDR2 FYNNEI. The CDR3 sequence: CASHRSSYNSPLHF. The CDR3 DNA follows: TGTGCCAGCCACAGAAGCTCCTATAATTCACCCCTCCACTTT.

The chain recombines TRBV5-1 with TRBJ2-3; 9 bases are a match to TRBD1. Per germline, CDR1 SGHRS and CDR2 YFSETQ. CDR3 size: 16 residues. The junction had 7 bases not matched to a gene; V was cut back by 3 bases and J by 2 bases. The CDR3: CASSWGTGYNTDTQYF. The CDR3 DNA reads as TGCGCCAGCAGCTGGGGGACAGGGTATAACACAGATACGCAGTATTTT.

The chain uses TRBV18 and TRBJ1-2; 7 nucleotides line up with TRBD1. With V trimmed by 5 bases and J by 5 bases, 5 bases remained unmatched. Germline-derived CDR1 and CDR2 are KGHSH and LQKENI. The CDR3 consists of 13 residues. The CDR3 DNA reads as TGTGCCAGCTCAACGGACAGGTCTTATGGCTACACCTTC. Translating gives CASSTDRSYGYTF.